The T cell receptor (beta chain) under discussion was sequenced for a study of blood T cell repertoires in COVID-19. The CDR3 totals 14 residues. The V and J ends lost 6 bases and 6 bases, in that order; junction bases with no gene match: 8. Germline CDR1 and CDR2: MDHEN and SYDVKM. The protocol was immunoSEQ multiplex PCR, while the TCRdb copy is restricted to in-frame clones and leaves out a portion. There are under 250,000 clones in the sample; more than 65% occur only once, and 9.7% lies in the top ten. This TCR derives from a man aged 45 to 65 with active or convalescent COVID-19. Sequenced input: peripheral blood. The chain couples TRBV28 to TRBJ1-1, with 9 positions matching TRBD1. The CDR3 sequence is CASSHRGRAPEAFF. DNA for the CDR3: TGTGCCAGCAGCCACAGGGGGCGCGCGCCTGAAGCTTTCTTT. Together with reference TRBV28 and TRBJ1-1, the CDR3 gives the full variable domain: DVKVTQSSRYLVKRTGEKVFLECVQDMDHENMFWYRQDPGLGLRLIYFSYDVKMKEKGDIPEGYSVSREKKERFSLILESASTNQTSMYLCASSHRGRAPEAFFGQGTRLTVV.